The rows below give T cell receptor beta chains drawn from one sample of a study of human T cells and chemical hapten exposure. TCRdb called the RACE reads again in MiXCR, with one record for every CDR3 protein. The top ten clones hold approximately 6.7% of a sample with some 190,000 distinct CDR3 sequences, approximately 20% of them seen once. Here the sequenced sample was whole blood, taken in connection with sensitization to the hapten diphenylcyclopropenone (DPC). Source of these receptors: a woman aged 45 to 65 with alopecia areata. Some clones in this sample may be carry-over from other donors' samples. Each CDR3 is given with its conserved first and last residue. The order of the fields is J gene, V gene, D gene, clone size, CDR3 DNA, CDR3 protein. A D gene is named only where the DNA matches it firmly. Some rows mark clone size as missing; the rest say once, few, many or name a class of expanded clone.

TRBJ1-2	TRBV10-3	TRBD1	many	TGTGCCATCAGCGCGCCGGGACAGAACTATGGCTACACCTTC	CAISAPGQNYGYTF
TRBJ2-1	TRBV5-1	TRBD2	.	TGCGCCAGCAGCTTGGAACTAGCGGGATCATATGAGCAGTTCTTC	CASSLELAGSYEQFF
TRBJ2-4	TRBV7-2	.	.	TGTGCCAGCAGCTACCCCGGCAGGGCCCAGTACTTC	CASSYPGRAQYF
TRBJ2-7	TRBV20-1	.	.	TGCAGTGCTAGAGGGACCCGCGGATTGTACGAGCAGTACTTC	CSARGTRGLYEQYF
TRBJ2-1	TRBV28	.	few	TGTGCCAGCACCCTAATAGGTGGGAACTCCTACAATGAGCAGTTCTTC	CASTLIGGNSYNEQFF
TRBJ2-2	TRBV6-1	.	.	TGTGCCAGCGGACCCCTTAGGGACACCGGGGAGCTGTTTTTT	CASGPLRDTGELFF
TRBJ2-1	TRBV6-2/TRBV6-3	.	few	TGTGCCAGCAGGGTAAACGAGTTCTTC	CASRVNEFF
TRBJ2-1	TRBV7-2	TRBD2	few	TGTGCCAGCAGCTTAGAGGGGACTAGCGGGACGGTGGGGCAGTTCTTC	CASSLEGTSGTVGQFF
TRBJ1-2	TRBV29-1	.	many	TGCAGCGTTGAAGTGGGGTATGGCTACACCTTC	CSVEVGYGYTF
TRBJ2-7	TRBV7-9	.	.	TGTGCCAGCCGCGGCGGAGGGGACGAGCAGTACTTC	CASRGGGDEQYF
TRBJ2-1	TRBV3-1	.	once	TGTGCCAGCAGCCAGCAGGACAGAGGGCAGTTCTTC	CASSQQDRGQFF
TRBJ1-6	TRBV21-1	.	few	TGTGCCAGCAGCAGGCGGGGGCGCCGCACCTATAATTCACCCCTCCACTTT	CASSRRGRRTYNSPLHF
TRBJ2-7	TRBV29-1	TRBD1	many	TGCAGCGCCGGGACAGGATTCTACGAGCAGTACTTC	CSAGTGFYEQYF
TRBJ2-2	TRBV11-2	TRBD1	.	TGTGCCAGCAGCTTACTAGCAGGGGGCGCTTTCGGGGAGCTGTTTTTT	CASSLLAGGAFGELFF
TRBJ1-4	TRBV11-2	.	few	TGTGCCAGCAGCTTAGTGGGGCTCCCCGGGTTT	CASSLVGLPGF
TRBJ2-7	TRBV6-1	TRBD2	many	TGTGCCAGCAGTGAAGCGCTACCACGGACTAGCGTTTACGAGCAGTACTTC	CASSEALPRTSVYEQYF
TRBJ1-1	TRBV20-1	TRBD1	.	TGCAGTGCGCGTTCACTACCCTTAGACAGGGTGGACACTGAAGCTTTCTTT	CSARSLPLDRVDTEAFF
TRBJ1-3	TRBV9	TRBD1	few	TGTGCCAGCAGCGTAGAATTACCGGGACAGGGTCGAAACACCATATATTTT	CASSVELPGQGRNTIYF
TRBJ2-7	TRBV5-1	TRBD2	.	TGCGCCAGCAGCTTGAGTCGGGGGGGCTACGAGCAGTACTTC	CASSLSRGGYEQYF
TRBJ1-3	TRBV5-5	TRBD1	.	TGTGCCAGCAGCGTAGGGACAGGGGGCTCTGGAAACACCATATATTTT	CASSVGTGGSGNTIYF
TRBJ2-1	TRBV20-1	.	few	TGCAGTGCTAAGATACGGCAGGGAAGTCATGAGCAGTTCTTC	CSAKIRQGSHEQFF
TRBJ2-1	TRBV10-2	TRBD2	.	TGCGCCAGCAGGGAAGTCGGGGTTACTAGCGGGAGCTCCTACAATGAGCAGTTCTTC	CASREVGVTSGSSYNEQFF
TRBJ2-7	TRBV6-5	TRBD1	.	TGTGCCAGCAGCCCCCGGACAGGCGTCTACGAGCAGTACTTC	CASSPRTGVYEQYF
TRBJ2-5	TRBV27	TRBD2	few	TGTGCCAGCAGTGAACTAGCGGGAGTTCGACAGACCCAGTACTTC	CASSELAGVRQTQYF
TRBJ2-3	TRBV9	.	few	TGTGCCAGCAGCGTAGCCGATCCTAGCACAGATACGCAGTATTTT	CASSVADPSTDTQYF
TRBJ1-2	TRBV4-1	.	few	TGCGCCAGCAGCCGACCACAGGCTAACTATGGCTACACCTTC	CASSRPQANYGYTF
TRBJ1-1	TRBV12-3/TRBV12-4	.	.	TGTGCCAGCAGTTTTAGGGGGGGGGCTGAAGCTTTCTTT	CASSFRGGAEAFF
TRBJ2-2	TRBV5-1	.	.	TGCGCCAGCAGCTTGGGTGACAGATCGAACACCGGGGAGCTGTTTTTT	CASSLGDRSNTGELFF
TRBJ2-1	TRBV7-9	TRBD2	.	TGTGCCAGCAGCTCCCTACTAGCGGGAACCTACAATGAGCAGTTCTTC	CASSSLLAGTYNEQFF
TRBJ2-3	TRBV12-3/TRBV12-4	.	.	TGTGCCAGCAGTTTAGGGGGTTCCGCAGATACGCAGTATTTT	CASSLGGSADTQYF
TRBJ2-1	TRBV7-9	TRBD2	.	TGTGCCAGCTTTTTAGCGGGACCCTACAATGAGCAGTTCTTC	CASFLAGPYNEQFF
TRBJ2-5	TRBV29-1	.	few	TGCAGCGTGGGGTATGAACAACAGACCCAGTACTTC	CSVGYEQQTQYF